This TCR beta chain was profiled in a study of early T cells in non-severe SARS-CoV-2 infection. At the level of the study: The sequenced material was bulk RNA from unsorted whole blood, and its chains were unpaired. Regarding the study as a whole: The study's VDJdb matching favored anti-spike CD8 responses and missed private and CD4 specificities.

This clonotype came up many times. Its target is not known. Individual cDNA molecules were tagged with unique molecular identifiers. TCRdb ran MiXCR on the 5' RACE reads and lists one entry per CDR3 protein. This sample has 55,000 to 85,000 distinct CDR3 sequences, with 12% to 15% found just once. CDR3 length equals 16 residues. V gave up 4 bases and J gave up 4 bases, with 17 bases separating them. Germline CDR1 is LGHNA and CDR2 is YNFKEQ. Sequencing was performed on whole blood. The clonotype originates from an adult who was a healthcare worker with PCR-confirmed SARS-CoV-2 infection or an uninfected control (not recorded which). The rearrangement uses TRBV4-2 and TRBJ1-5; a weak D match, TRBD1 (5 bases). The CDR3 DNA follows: TGTGCCAGCAGCCTCTACGGGACCGAAGGGAATCAGCCCCAGCATTTT. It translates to CASSLYGTEGNQPQHF.